Following are 20 T cell receptor beta chains from one sample sequenced in a study of T-cell reconstitution after alpha-beta-depleted transplantation in children (dated by TCRdb to the mid-2010s). The library was made by PCR. TCRdb records Illumina HiSeq 2500 as the sequencer. TCR libraries were prepared with molecular barcoding, using unique molecular identifiers to normalize TCRbeta repertoire quantification. Through fastp at Q25 and MiXCR, TCRdb rebuilt clones from the public reads, retaining in-frame beta chains. Each entry merges the rows of one CDR3 protein and shows their most common DNA and genes. This sample is represented by 240,000 or so distinct CDR3 sequences; around 13% of them were singletons. Around 2.5% of the sample is taken by the ten largest. This specimen consisted of PBMCs from the stem cell graft donor, obtained from the stem cell graft. Source of these receptors: a human donor who donated a stem cell graft to a child with acute lymphoblastic leukemia.

This clonotype was seen repeatedly, ten times or more. This chain uses TRBV29-1 with TRBJ1-1, with a weak D call TRBD1 (6 bases). The germline V gene has CDR1 SQVTM and CDR2 ANQGSEA. CDR3 length: 12 residues. V lost 7 bases, J lost 4 bases, and 13 bases lay in between. This chain's CDR3 is CSGQGRITEAFF. DNA of the CDR3: TGCAGCGGCCAGGGGAGGATCACTGAAGCTTTCTTT.

The rearrangement links TRBV15 to TRBJ1-6; TRBD1 is a possible D gene (6 bases). Trimming removed 1 base at V and 9 bases at J, with 10 bases between. This CDR3 has 14 amino acids. Per the germline V gene, CDR1 is LNHNV and CDR2 is YYDKDF (reference sequence). CDR3 sequence (DNA): TGTGCCACCAGCAGAGTAGTCAGGGGTTCACCCCTCCACTTT. This encodes CATSRVVRGSPLHF.

This clonotype showed up many times. The chain couples TRBV20-1 to TRBJ2-7; maybe TRBD1 (6 bases). The V and J ends lost 5 bases and 4 bases respectively, with 21 bases between them. CDR3 length: 15 residues. Per the germline V gene, CDR1 is DFQATT and CDR2 is SNEGSKA (reference sequence). CDR3 DNA sequence: TGCAGTGCTGGATCCAAATGGGGGACAAGATACGAGCAGTACTTC. Translation: CSAGSKWGTRYEQYF.

With respect to this clonotype: This could be a read error, since a much larger clone is one nucleotide away. The chain couples TRBV6-2 or TRBV6-3 to TRBJ2-7; 9 nucleotides agree with TRBD1. The CDR3 sequence is 14 residues long. With 1 base clipped from V and 3 bases from J, the junction kept 1 base outside the gene matches. Germline V gene lookup returns CDR1 MNHEY and CDR2 SVGEGT. DNA of the CDR3: TGTGCCAGCAGTTACTTGACAGGGGGCTACGAGCAGTACTTC. Its translation: CASSYLTGGYEQYF.

This clonotype occurred many times. The gene calls are TRBV27 and TRBJ1-6; D may be TRBD1 (5 bases). This CDR3 spans 16 amino acids. Germline lookup yields CDR1 MNHEY and CDR2 SMNVEV (reference sequence). V shed 3 bases and J shed 4 bases, with 13 bases lying between them. This CDR3 reads CASSFRDPSYNSPLHF. The DNA of the CDR3 is TGTGCCAGCAGTTTCCGGGACCCTTCTTATAATTCACCCCTCCACTTT.

The sample holds a few counts of this clonotype. The CDR3 region is CASGRSPSTDTQYF. CDR3 bases: TGTGCCAGCGGGCGCTCACCTAGCACAGATACGCAGTATTTT. This chain uses TRBV6-2 or TRBV6-3 with TRBJ2-3; D gene uncertain. The V gene's germline CDR1 is MNHEY and CDR2 SVGEGT. Trimming took 8 bases from V and 0 from J, leaving 12 bases between them. This CDR3 contains 14 residues.

The table lists this clonotype with many counts. This chain uses TRBV4-2 with TRBJ1-5; 9 nucleotides match TRBD1. The CDR3 has 16 residues. Unmatched junction bases numbered 2, after V lost 0 bases and J lost 2 bases. Germline V gene sequence: CDR1 LGHNA, CDR2 YNFKEQ. The DNA of the CDR3 is TGTGCCAGCAGCCAAGATTGGACAGGGGGCAATCAGCCCCAGCATTTT. Amino acid sequence: CASSQDWTGGNQPQHF.

This clonotype was picked up many times. The chain has TRBV12-3 or TRBV12-4 and TRBJ1-6; D ambiguous. CDR3 length equals 15 residues. The V end was cut by 6 bases, the J end by 0 bases, with 9 bases between. The CDR3 spells CASSMKVSYNSPLHF. The CDR3 bases are TGTGCCAGCAGCATGAAGGTCTCCTATAATTCACCCCTCCACTTT.

In its sample, this clonotype was seen many times. CDR3 protein: CSVEEGTGDAFF. DNA for the CDR3: TGCAGCGTTGAAGAAGGGACAGGGGACGCTTTCTTT. The rearrangement uses TRBV29-1 and TRBJ1-1, with TRBD1 matching 10 bases. The germline CDR1 and CDR2 sequences are SQVTM and ANQGSEA. The CDR3 sequence is 12 residues long. V trimming: 0 bases; J trimming: 11 bases; junction bases outside the gene matches: 3.

There are many counts of this clonotype. J is TRBJ2-7 and V is TRBV25-1; tentatively, D is TRBD1 (5 bases). Germline lookup yields CDR1 MGHDK and CDR2 SYGVNS. V dropped 9 bases and J dropped 7 bases, with 19 bases sitting between them. CDR3 length equals 13 residues. The CDR3 DNA sequence: TGTGCCAGAAGGATCCAGGGCTCCCGGGAGCAGTACTTC. As protein: CARRIQGSREQYF.

This clonotype was recorded many times. The V and J genes are TRBV7-2 and TRBJ1-4, with D hard to call. V lost 8 bases to trimming and J lost 2 bases, with 9 bases between them. CDR1 and CDR2 from the germline V gene are SGHTA and FQGNSA. The CDR3 sequence is 13 residues long. CDR3 DNA sequence: TGTGCCAGCTCGGGATCGACTAATGAAAAACTGTTTTTT. The encoded protein is CASSGSTNEKLFF.

This clonotype was detected many times. DNA for the CDR3: TGTGCCAGCAGACCACACAGGGAACGGGACCGCTACGAGCAGTACTTC. This encodes CASRPHRERDRYEQYF. V usage is TRBV5-6 and J usage is TRBJ2-7; weak D call: TRBD1 (6 bases). The CDR3 consists of 16 residues. Germline V gene lookup returns CDR1 SGHDT and CDR2 YYEEEE. The V end lost 5 bases, the J end lost 3 bases, and 21 bases lay between the germline ends.

This clonotype was counted ten times or more. The rearrangement links TRBV10-3 to TRBJ2-5; maybe TRBD2 (5 bases). V lost 0 bases to trimming and J lost 1 base, with 6 bases between them. This CDR3 is 14 amino acids long. Germline V gene lookup returns CDR1 ENHRY and CDR2 SYGVKD. CDR3 loop: CAISESRGQETQYF. The DNA of the CDR3 is TGTGCCATCAGTGAGTCCCGGGGCCAAGAGACCCAGTACTTC.

This clonotype showed up many times. The chain uses TRBV5-6 and TRBJ1-5; no clear D. The germline CDR1 and CDR2 sequences are SGHDT and YYEEEE. This CDR3 is 16 amino acids long. Trimming removed 0 bases at V and 2 bases at J, with 12 bases between. CDR3 region: CASSLAYGSGNQPQHF. The CDR3 region has the DNA TGTGCCAGCAGCTTGGCCTACGGGTCGGGCAATCAGCCCCAGCATTTT.

At least ten counts were recorded for this clonotype. As DNA, the CDR3 is TGTGCCAGCAGTGGACAGGGACTCTATGGCTACACCTTC. This gives the protein CASSGQGLYGYTF. The chain links TRBV2 to TRBJ1-2; 7 bases are a match to TRBD1. The CDR3 totals 13 residues. Unmatched junction bases numbered 3, after V lost 4 bases and J lost 4 bases. In germline, CDR1 is SNHLY, CDR2 FYNNEI.

This clonotype has a count of ten or more. The rearrangement joins TRBV5-1 to TRBJ2-1; 10 bases match TRBD2. Per germline, CDR1 SGHRS and CDR2 YFSETQ. The CDR3 totals 16 residues. Trimming took 0 bases from V and 6 from J; bases not matched to a gene: 6. The CDR3 DNA sequence: TGCGCCAGCAGCTTGGTCGGGACTAGCGTTGCCAATGAGCAGTTCTTC. Residues: CASSLVGTSVANEQFF.

The CDR3 region is CSAIRRDRVYSNQPQHF. Here the CDR3 DNA reads TGCAGTGCTATCCGCCGGGACAGGGTTTATAGCAATCAGCCCCAGCATTTT. The chain couples TRBV20-1 to TRBJ1-5, with TRBD1 identical over 9 bases. The CDR3 covers 17 residues. CDR1 and CDR2 (germline): DFQATT, SNEGSKA (reference sequence). V lost 4 bases and J lost 0; bases outside the gene matches: 10.

This clonotype has ten or more counts. The rearrangement uses TRBV9 and TRBJ2-7; TRBD2 matches at 11 bases. Germline-derived CDR1 and CDR2 are SGDLS and YYNGEE. Unmatched junction bases numbered 2, after V lost 0 bases and J lost 6 bases. The CDR3 length is 14 residues. The CDR3 region is CASSVELAGVEQYF. The CDR3 DNA sequence: TGTGCCAGCAGCGTAGAACTAGCGGGAGTCGAGCAGTACTTC.

This clonotype was detected a few times. CDR3 region: CSARDPVVVEADEQFF. The CDR3, as DNA: TGCAGTGCTAGAGATCCCGTAGTTGTAGAAGCTGATGAGCAGTTCTTC. V gene TRBV20-1 combines with J gene TRBJ2-1; no definite D call. Germline lookup yields CDR1 DFQATT and CDR2 SNEGSKA (reference sequence). The CDR3 runs to 16 residues. The ends were cut back, 0 bases at V and 8 bases at J, with 20 bases in the middle.

The sample holds many counts of this clonotype. This chain links TRBV12-5 with TRBJ1-2, with D possibly being TRBD1 (5 bases). V dropped 5 bases and J dropped 8 bases, with 21 bases sitting between them. The germline V gene encodes CDR1 LGHNT and CDR2 FRNRAP. The CDR3 runs to 15 residues. DNA of the CDR3: TGTGCTAGTGGTCCCGCCCAGGGTTCGACCCGGGGCTACACCTTC. Protein: CASGPAQGSTRGYTF.